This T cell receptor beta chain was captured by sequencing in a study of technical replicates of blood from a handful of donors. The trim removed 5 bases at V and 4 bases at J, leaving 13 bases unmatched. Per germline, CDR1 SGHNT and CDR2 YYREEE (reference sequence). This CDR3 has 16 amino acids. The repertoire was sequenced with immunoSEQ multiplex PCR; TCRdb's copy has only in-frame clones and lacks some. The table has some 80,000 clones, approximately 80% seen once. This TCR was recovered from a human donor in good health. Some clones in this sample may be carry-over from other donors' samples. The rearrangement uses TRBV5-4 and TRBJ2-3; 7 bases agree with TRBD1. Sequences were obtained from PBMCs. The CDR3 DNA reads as TGTGCCAGCAGTCGAAAAAACAGGGGTTTAGCAGATACGCAGTATTTT. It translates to CASSRKNRGLADTQYF.